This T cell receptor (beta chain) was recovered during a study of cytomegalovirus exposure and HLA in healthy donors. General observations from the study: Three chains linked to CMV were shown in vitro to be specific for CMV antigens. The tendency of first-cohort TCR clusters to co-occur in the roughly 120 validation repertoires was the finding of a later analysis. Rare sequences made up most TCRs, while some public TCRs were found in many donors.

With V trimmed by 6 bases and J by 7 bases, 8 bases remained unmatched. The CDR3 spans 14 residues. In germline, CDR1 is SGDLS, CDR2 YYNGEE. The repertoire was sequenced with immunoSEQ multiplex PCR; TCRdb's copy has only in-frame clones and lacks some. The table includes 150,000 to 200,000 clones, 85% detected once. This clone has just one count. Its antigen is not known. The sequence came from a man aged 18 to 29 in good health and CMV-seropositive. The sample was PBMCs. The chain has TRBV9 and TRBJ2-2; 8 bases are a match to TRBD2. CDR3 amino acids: CASNKGLGGGELFF. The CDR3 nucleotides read TGTGCCAGCAATAAGGGACTAGGAGGCGGGGAGCTGTTTTTT.